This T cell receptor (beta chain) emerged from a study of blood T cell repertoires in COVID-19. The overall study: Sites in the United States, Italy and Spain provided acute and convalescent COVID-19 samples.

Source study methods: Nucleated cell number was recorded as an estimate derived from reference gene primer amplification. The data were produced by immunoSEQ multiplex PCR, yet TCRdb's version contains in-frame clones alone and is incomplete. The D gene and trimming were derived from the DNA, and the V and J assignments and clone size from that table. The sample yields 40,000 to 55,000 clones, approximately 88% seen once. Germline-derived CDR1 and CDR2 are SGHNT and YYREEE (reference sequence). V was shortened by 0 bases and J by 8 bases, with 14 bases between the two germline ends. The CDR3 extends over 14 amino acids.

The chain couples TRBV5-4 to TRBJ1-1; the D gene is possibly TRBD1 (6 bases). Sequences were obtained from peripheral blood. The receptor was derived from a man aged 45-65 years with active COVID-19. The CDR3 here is CASSLGTFTGEAFF. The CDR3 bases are TGTGCCAGCAGCTTGGGGACCTTTACAGGGGAAGCTTTCTTT.